This is a list of T cell receptor beta chains from one sample in a study of shared clonotypes between healthy human individuals. Only in-frame clones appear in the TCRdb table, and some are missing; sequencing was by immunoSEQ multiplex PCR. The profile shows under 650,000 clones, 90% to 97% of them singletons. The specimen sequenced was naive CD4+ T cells sorted from blood. Every receptor here comes from a woman aged 25 to 39 in good health. CDR3s leave out the opening cysteine and the closing phenylalanine or tryptophan.

v_gene: TRBV5-1
CDR3aa: ASSSRPLSYEQY

v_gene: TRBV19
CDR3aa: ASSPDIQTQY

v_gene: TRBV7-3
CDR3aa: ASSRAGTGQETQY

v_gene: TRBV28
CDR3aa: ASSLGAGDEWEKLF

v_gene: TRBV6-1
CDR3aa: ASSRTVQDYEQY

v_gene: TRBV19
CDR3aa: ASRVTGTSGINEQF

v_gene: TRBV15
CDR3aa: ATSREGLGYEQY

v_gene: TRBV29-1
CDR3aa: SVQGHLGETQY

v_gene: TRBV19
CDR3aa: ASSIEGRTYEQY

v_gene: TRBV11-2
CDR3aa: ASSLTQGFPEAF

v_gene: TRBV14
CDR3aa: ASSQESPSGLQETQY

v_gene: TRBV5-4
CDR3aa: ASSLAGTGAYEQY

v_gene: TRBV4-1
CDR3aa: ASSQDDRVLQNSPLH

v_gene: TRBV6-1
CDR3aa: ASSGQGNYGYT

v_gene: TRBV6-5
CDR3aa: ASRRGLSYEQY

v_gene: TRBV6-5
CDR3aa: ASSYDRVYGYT

v_gene: TRBV19
CDR3aa: ASSEGVGYEQY

v_gene: TRBV10-3
CDR3aa: AISDPRGFGLAGPRTDTQY

v_gene: TRBV28
CDR3aa: ASRIGRGKSGNTIY

v_gene: TRBV18
CDR3aa: ASSPPTGGGGYT

v_gene: TRBV10-3
CDR3aa: AISGPGPGDEQF

v_gene: TRBV11-2
CDR3aa: ASRVLAGANVLT

v_gene: TRBV5-1
CDR3aa: ASSLGAGYNEQF

v_gene: TRBV5-4
CDR3aa: ASSLGRGNTEAF

v_gene: TRBV11-2
CDR3aa: ASSLGHYEQY

v_gene: TRBV7-6
CDR3aa: ASSLSRGGYEQY

v_gene: TRBV28
CDR3aa: ASRFRGRVYGYT

v_gene: TRBV5-1
CDR3aa: ASRPSGTGDEKLF

v_gene: TRBV6-5
CDR3aa: ASGLDPLGANVLT

v_gene: TRBV14
CDR3aa: ARRTRDVPYEQY

v_gene: TRBV30
CDR3aa: AWNREVDTQY

v_gene: TRBV28
CDR3aa: ASSLGDRDYGYT

v_gene: TRBV6-5
CDR3aa: ASSAGPQETQY

v_gene: TRBV7-6
CDR3aa: ASSLGRAVNTQY

v_gene: TRBV9
CDR3aa: ASSLVAASYNEQF

v_gene: TRBV28
CDR3aa: ASSGPGLPAEQY

v_gene: TRBV23-1
CDR3aa: ASSQVCGNDQPQH

v_gene: TRBV28
CDR3aa: ASRWNEKLF

v_gene: TRBV19
CDR3aa: ASRDTNTGELF

v_gene: TRBV5-1
CDR3aa: ASSGGLYEQY

v_gene: TRBV4-2
CDR3aa: ASSVSGKSYEQY

v_gene: TRBV7-9
CDR3aa: ASSSPKGGHRTYNEQF

v_gene: TRBV11-2
CDR3aa: ASSLRVQGTDTQY

v_gene: TRBV11-2
CDR3aa: ASSEWQRELF

v_gene: TRBV15
CDR3aa: ATSMDRRSYEQY

v_gene: TRBV7-2
CDR3aa: ASSLGRLAGASKQY

v_gene: TRBV19
CDR3aa: ASSNTGTGGDEQY

v_gene: TRBV28
CDR3aa: ASSLLGRAGNEQF

v_gene: TRBV25-1
CDR3aa: ASALAGVYEQY

v_gene: TRBV28
CDR3aa: ASGRTDQETQY

v_gene: TRBV6-5
CDR3aa: ASSYGRNYGYT

v_gene: TRBV25-1
CDR3aa: ASSAGGRNEQY

v_gene: TRBV5-6
CDR3aa: ASSRTSGNLRSYEQY

v_gene: TRBV28
CDR3aa: ASSFPGTGVKGNQPQH

v_gene: TRBV18
CDR3aa: ASSPHGGGLGLNEQF

v_gene: TRBV19
CDR3aa: ASSIDSQGFLGQPQH

v_gene: TRBV19
CDR3aa: ASSTLAGDYEQY